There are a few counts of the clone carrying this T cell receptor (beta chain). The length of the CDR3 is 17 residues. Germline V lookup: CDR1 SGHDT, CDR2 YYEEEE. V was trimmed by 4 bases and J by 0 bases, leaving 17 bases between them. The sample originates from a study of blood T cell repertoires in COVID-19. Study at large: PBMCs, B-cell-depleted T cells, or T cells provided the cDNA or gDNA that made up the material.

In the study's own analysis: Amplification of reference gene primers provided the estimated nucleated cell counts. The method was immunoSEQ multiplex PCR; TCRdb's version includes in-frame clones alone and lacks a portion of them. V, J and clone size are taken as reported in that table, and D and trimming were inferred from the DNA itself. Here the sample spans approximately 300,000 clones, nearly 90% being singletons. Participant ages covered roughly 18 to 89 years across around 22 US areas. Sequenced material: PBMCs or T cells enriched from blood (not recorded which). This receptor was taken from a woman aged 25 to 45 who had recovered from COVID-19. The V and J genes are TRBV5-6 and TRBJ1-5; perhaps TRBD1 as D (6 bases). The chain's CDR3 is CASSAKQQGNSNQPQHF. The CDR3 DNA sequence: TGTGCCAGCAGCGCAAAGCAACAGGGAAATAGCAATCAGCCCCAGCATTTT.